This T cell receptor beta chain was identified in a study of blood T cells in healthy people across ages. At the level of the study: About one barcoded beta molecule per two T cells came from capture by template switching.

This CDR3 spans 18 amino acids. From germline, CDR1 is MNHNS and CDR2 SASEGT. Worth noting for this clonotype: Its antigen is unknown. A junction end diverges from the germline sequence, so it may reflect a read error.

Using a J-beta primer mix together with a sample-barcoded 5' primer, a second PCR was run for roughly 7 to 11 cycles. TCRdb itself ran the 5' RACE reads through MiXCR, one entry per CDR3 protein. The sample shows 1.5 million to 2 million distinct CDR3 sequences, about 49% of them seen only once. The study's findings and limits: Per million T cells, TCR beta diversity dropped about linearly as age rose.

The chain links TRBV6-1 to TRBJ2-3; 15 bases map to TRBD2. This clonotype was obtained from a woman between 35 and 50 years old in good health. The sequenced sample consisted of blood. The CDR3 loop is CASGDLRTSGGVADTQYF. The CDR3 DNA follows: TGTGCCAGCGGTGACCTAAGGACTAGCGGGGGGGTCGCGGATACGCAGTATTTT.